This T cell receptor beta chain was profiled in a study of lymphopenia after photon versus proton radiotherapy. V dropped 6 bases and J dropped 10; count of bases not matched to a gene: 3. The germline CDR1 and CDR2 sequences are SNHLY and FYNNEI. The CDR3 is 11 amino acids. Libraries were prepared by immunoSEQ multiplex PCR; TCRdb keeps only in-frame clonotypes and omits some of them. In the table there are some 70,000 clones, 80% to 90% of which are singletons. The chain links TRBV2 to TRBJ2-5, with 9 bases that match TRBD2. The sample in question was peripheral blood, obtained from a patient treated with proton-based radiotherapy. The TCR originated in a man older than 75 with esophageal cancer. The CDR3 loop is CASSAGGNQYF. The CDR3 nucleotides read TGTGCCAGCAGCGCGGGGGGGAACCAGTACTTC.